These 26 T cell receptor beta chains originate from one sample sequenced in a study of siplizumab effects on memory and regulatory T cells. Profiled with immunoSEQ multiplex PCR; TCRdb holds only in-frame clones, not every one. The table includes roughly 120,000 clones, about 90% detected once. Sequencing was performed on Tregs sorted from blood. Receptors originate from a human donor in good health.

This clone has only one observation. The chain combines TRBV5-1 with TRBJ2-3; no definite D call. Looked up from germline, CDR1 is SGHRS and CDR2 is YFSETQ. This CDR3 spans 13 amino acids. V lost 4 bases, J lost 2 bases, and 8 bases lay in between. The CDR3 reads CASSALTTDTQYF. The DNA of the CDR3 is TGCGCCAGCAGCGCCTTGACCACAGATACGCAGTATTTT.

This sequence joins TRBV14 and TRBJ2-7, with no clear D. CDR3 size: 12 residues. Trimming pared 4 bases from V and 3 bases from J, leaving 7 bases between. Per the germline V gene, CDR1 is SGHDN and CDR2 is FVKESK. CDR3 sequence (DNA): TGTGCCAGCAGCCCCGGCGGCTACGAGCAGTACTTC. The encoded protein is CASSPGGYEQYF.

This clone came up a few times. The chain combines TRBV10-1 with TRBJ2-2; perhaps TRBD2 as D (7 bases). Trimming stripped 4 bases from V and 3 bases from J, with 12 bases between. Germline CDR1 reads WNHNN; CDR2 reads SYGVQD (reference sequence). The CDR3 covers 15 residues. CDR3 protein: CASSVAGADTGELFF. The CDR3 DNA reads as TGCGCCAGCAGTGTGGCGGGGGCCGACACCGGGGAGCTGTTTTTT.

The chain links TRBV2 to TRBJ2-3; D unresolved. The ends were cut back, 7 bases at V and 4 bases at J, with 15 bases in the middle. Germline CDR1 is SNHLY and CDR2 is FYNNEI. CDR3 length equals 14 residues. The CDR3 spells CASTAGGGSDTQYF. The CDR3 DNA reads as TGTGCCAGCACCGCAGGTGGTGGGTCAGATACGCAGTATTTT.

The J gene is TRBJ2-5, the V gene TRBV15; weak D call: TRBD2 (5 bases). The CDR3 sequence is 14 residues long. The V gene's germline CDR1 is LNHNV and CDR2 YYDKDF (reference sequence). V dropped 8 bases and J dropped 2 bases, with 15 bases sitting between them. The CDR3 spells CATQAALAQETQYF. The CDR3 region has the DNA TGTGCCACCCAAGCGGCCCTAGCACAAGAGACCCAGTACTTC.

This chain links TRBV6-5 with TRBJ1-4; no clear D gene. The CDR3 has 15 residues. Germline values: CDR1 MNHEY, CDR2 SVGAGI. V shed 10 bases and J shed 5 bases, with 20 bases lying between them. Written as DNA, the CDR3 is TGTGCCACAGCGATATTGGTTCGTGGGAATGAAAAACTGTTTTTT. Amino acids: CATAILVRGNEKLFF.

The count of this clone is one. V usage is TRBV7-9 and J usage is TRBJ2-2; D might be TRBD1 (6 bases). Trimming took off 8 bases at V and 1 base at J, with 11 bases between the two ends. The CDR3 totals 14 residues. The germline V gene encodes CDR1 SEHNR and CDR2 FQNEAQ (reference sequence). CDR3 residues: CASHGQRNTGELFF. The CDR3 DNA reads TGTGCCAGCCATGGACAGAGGAACACCGGGGAGCTGTTTTTT.

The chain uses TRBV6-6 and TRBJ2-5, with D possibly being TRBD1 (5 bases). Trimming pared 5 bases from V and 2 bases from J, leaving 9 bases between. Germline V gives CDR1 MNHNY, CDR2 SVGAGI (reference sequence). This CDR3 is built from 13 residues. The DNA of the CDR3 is TGTGCCAGCAGTCACGACAGACAAGAGACCCAGTACTTC. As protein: CASSHDRQETQYF.

The CDR3 region has the DNA TGTGCCAGTAGTATCCTGTTCGGACAGGGATTGGGAGGCTACACCTTC. This encodes CASSILFGQGLGGYTF. The chain links TRBV19 to TRBJ1-2; 8 bases map to TRBD1. V lost 3 bases, J lost 8 bases, and 14 bases stayed unmatched. The CDR3 consists of 16 residues. Germline values: CDR1 LNHDA, CDR2 SQIVND (reference sequence).

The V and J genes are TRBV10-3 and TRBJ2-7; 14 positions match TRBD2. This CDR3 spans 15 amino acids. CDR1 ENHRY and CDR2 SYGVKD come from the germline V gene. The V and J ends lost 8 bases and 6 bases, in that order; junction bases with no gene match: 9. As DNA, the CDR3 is TGTGCCATCGCAGCCGGGACTAGCGGGAGACGCGAGCAGTACTTC. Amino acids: CAIAAGTSGRREQYF.

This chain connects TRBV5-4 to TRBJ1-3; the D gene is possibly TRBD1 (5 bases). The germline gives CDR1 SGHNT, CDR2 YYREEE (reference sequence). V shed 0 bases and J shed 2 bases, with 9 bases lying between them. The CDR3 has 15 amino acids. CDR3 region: CASSLAAGTGNTIYF. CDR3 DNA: TGTGCCAGCAGCTTGGCGGCAGGGACTGGAAACACCATATATTTT.

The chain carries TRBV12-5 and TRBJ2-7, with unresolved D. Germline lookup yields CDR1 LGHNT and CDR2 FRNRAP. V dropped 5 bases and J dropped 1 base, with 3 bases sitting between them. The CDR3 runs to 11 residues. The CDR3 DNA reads TGTGCTAGTGGTCAATCCTACGAGCAGTACTTC. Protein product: CASGQSYEQYF.

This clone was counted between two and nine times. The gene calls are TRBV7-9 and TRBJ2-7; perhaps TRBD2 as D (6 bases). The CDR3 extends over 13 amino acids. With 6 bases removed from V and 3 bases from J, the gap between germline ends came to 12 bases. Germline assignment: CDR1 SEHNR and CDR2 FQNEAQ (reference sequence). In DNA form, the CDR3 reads TGTGCCAGCAGTCGGGAGAGGGGCTACGAGCAGTACTTC. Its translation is CASSRERGYEQYF.

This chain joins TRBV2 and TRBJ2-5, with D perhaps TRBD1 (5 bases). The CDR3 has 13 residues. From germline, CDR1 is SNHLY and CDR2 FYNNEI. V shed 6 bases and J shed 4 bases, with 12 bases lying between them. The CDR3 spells CASSRRGTETQYF. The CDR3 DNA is TGTGCCAGCAGCCGAAGGGGCACAGAGACCCAGTACTTC. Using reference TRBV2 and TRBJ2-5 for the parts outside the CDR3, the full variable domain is EPEVTQTPSHQVTQMGQEVILRCVPISNHLYFYWYRQILGQKVEFLVSFYNNEISEKSEIFDDQFSVERPDGSNFTLKIRSTKLEDSAMYFCASSRRGTETQYFGPGTRLLVL.

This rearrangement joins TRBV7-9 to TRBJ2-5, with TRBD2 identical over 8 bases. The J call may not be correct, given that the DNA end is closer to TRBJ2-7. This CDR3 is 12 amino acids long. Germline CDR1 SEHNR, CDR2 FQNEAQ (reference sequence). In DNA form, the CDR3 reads TGTGCCAGCAGCCGAAGCGGGGGCGAGCAGTACTTC. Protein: CASSRSGGEQYF.

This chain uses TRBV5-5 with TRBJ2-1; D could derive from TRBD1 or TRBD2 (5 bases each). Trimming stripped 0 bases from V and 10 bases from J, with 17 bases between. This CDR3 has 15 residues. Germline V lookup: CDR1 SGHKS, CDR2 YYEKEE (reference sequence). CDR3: CASSLDYVGTGEQFF. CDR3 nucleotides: TGTGCCAGCAGCTTGGATTATGTGGGGACCGGAGAGCAGTTCTTC.

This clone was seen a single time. In nucleotides, the CDR3 is TGTGCCAGCAGCGCGACCCAGGGGGCCGTCTACGAGCAGTACTTC. It encodes CASSATQGAVYEQYF. The rearrangement links TRBV11-2 to TRBJ2-7; TRBD1 aligns across 8 bases. Germline values: CDR1 SGHAT, CDR2 FQNNGV. V lost 5 bases and J lost 3; bases outside the gene matches: 9. The length of the CDR3 is 15 residues.

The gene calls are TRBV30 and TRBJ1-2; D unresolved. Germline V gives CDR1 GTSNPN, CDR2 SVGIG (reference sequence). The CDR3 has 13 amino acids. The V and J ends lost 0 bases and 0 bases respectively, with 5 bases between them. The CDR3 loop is CAWSVRPNYGYTF. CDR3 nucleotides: TGTGCCTGGAGTGTCCGGCCTAACTATGGCTACACCTTC.

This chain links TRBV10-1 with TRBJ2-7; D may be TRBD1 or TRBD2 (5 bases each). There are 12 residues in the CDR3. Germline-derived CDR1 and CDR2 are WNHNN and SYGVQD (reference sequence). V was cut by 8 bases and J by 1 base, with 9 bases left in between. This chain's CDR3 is CASGGKSYEQYF. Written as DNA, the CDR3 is TGCGCCAGCGGGGGAAAGTCCTACGAGCAGTACTTC.

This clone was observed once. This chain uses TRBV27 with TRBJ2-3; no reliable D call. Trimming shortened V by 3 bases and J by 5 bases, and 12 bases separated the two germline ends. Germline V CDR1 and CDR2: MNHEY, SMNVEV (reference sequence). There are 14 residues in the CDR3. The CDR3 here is CASSLSVTGDTQYF. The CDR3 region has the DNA TGTGCCAGCAGTTTGTCGGTTACTGGAGATACGCAGTATTTT.

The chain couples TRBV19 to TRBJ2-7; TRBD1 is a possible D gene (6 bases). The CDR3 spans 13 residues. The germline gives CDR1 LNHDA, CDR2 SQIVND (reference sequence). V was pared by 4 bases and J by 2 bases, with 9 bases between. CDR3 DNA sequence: TGTGCCAGTAGTACAACAGGGACCTACGAGCAGTACTTC. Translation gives CASSTTGTYEQYF.

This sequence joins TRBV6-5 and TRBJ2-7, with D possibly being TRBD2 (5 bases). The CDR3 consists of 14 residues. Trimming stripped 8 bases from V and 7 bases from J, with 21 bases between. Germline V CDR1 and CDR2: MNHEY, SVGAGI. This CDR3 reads CASGSALRPGEQYF. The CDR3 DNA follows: TGTGCCAGCGGTTCAGCGCTCAGGCCGGGGGAGCAGTACTTC.

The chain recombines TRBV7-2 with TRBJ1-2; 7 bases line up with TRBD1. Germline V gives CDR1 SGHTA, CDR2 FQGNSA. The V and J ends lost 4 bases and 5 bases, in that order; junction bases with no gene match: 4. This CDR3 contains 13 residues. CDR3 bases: TGTGCCAGCAGCTCGGGACAGTTTTATGGCTACACCTTC. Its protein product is CASSSGQFYGYTF.

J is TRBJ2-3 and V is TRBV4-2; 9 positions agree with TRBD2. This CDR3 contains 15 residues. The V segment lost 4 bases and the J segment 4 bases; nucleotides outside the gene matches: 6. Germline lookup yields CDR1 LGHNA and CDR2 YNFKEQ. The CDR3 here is CASSPAGGPSDTQYF. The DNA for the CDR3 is TGTGCCAGCAGCCCTGCGGGGGGGCCCTCAGATACGCAGTATTTT.

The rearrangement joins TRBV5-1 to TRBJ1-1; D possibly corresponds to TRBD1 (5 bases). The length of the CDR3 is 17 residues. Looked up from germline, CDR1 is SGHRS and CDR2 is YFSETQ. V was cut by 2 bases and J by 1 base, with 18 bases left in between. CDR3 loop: CASSFGAAWAGNTEAFF. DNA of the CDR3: TGCGCCAGCAGCTTCGGGGCCGCGTGGGCGGGGAACACTGAAGCTTTCTTT.

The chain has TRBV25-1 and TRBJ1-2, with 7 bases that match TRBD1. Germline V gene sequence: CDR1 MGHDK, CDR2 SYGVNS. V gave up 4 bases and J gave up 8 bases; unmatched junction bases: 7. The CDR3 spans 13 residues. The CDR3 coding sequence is TGTGCCAGCAGTGGGACAGGCTGGCGCGGCTACACCTTC. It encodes CASSGTGWRGYTF.